This TCR beta chain was sequenced for a study of human T cells and chemical hapten exposure (TCRdb year 2021). Regarding the research as a whole: Libraries were combined into a pool for sequencing, and differences in TCR yield between samples came mainly from small differences in library volumes within the pool. In alopecia patients, the study followed how the peripheral blood TCR repertoire changed in vivo over primary and secondary sensitization to diphenylcyclopropenone (DPC), a hapten. Each blood RNA sample was used to sequence both TCR alpha and TCR beta chains. Results and caveats for the whole study, not just this receptor: DPC sensitization did not change the number of TCRs with a frequency above 1 in 1000, and there was no evidence of changes in global repertoire structure. After repeated subsampling, changes were observed in the strength of the expansion versus patch-test correlation and in the threshold at which the correlation became significant.

In this sample, this clonotype turned up many times. Its target antigen remains unknown. Base-call qualities are not available, and no considerably larger clone is one nucleotide away. Library construction relied on RACE. Sequencer: NextSeq 500. During library preparation, unique molecular identifiers were attached to individual cDNA molecules so that TCRs could be counted in a quantitative, reproducible way. Per the original workflow: Samples had a median of approximately 96,000 TCRs, with a range from about 23,224 to 750,000. The Decombinator software suite was used to annotate V, J and CDR3 in the TCR reads. To make PS versus PT1 abundance plots, every sample was subsampled to the same number of TCRs (28,000). Expanded TCRs were defined as absent before sensitization and observed at least eight times at the 2-week time point. The public sequencing data were trimmed at Q25 with fastp and processed into clonotypes with MiXCR by TCRdb, which kept only in-frame beta chains. Rows are combined by CDR3 protein, so each entry shows the most common genes and DNA. TCRdb's processing, not the authors' own work, is the source of the V and J calls. Recorded for this sample are some 65,000 distinct CDR3 sequences; approximately 6.2% of them occurred a single time. The ten most abundant clones make up roughly 3% of the sample.

Per the publication, the time point label means: healthy volunteer bleed at 6 weeks. Total RNA was extracted from unfractionated whole blood collected in Tempus Blood RNA tubes. As TCR sequencing controls, roughly 5 healthy volunteers were used, with blood taken at day 0, 2 weeks and 6 weeks. Source material: whole blood. The TCR was taken from a female donor in good health. Some clones in this sample may be carry-over from other donors' samples.

The nucleotide sequence reads TGCAGCGTTGAAGATAGAGGCAGCTTGAACACTGAAGCTTTCTTT. The translation is CSVEDRGSLNTEAFF. This chain joins TRBV29-1 to TRBJ1-1, with the D segment identity uncertain. The CDR3 has 15 amino acids, counting the end cysteine and phenylalanine. Only the CDR3 DNA is retained, 45 bases long and in frame from the first base. The germline V gene yields SQVTM for CDR1 and ANQGSEA for CDR2. Cut back by 0 bases and 0 bases, the V and J ends lie 11 bases apart.